This T cell receptor beta chain was recorded in a study of cytomegalovirus exposure and HLA in healthy donors. 13 Jbeta primers and 60 Vbeta primers were used for the PCR. Using immunoSEQ multiplex PCR, the repertoire was profiled, and TCRdb retains in-frame clones only, with some absent. The sample lists some 130,000 clones, over 75% occurring once. The source of this sequence is a man in his thirties or forties in good health. The source material was PBMCs.

The CDR3 bases are TGTGCCAGCAGCGCGGGACTAGCGGGAGATGAGCAGTTCTTC. It yields the protein CASSAGLAGDEQFF. The rearrangement joins TRBV7-3 to TRBJ2-1, with TRBD2 matching over 14 bases. Losses at the gene ends were 5 bases for V and 8 bases for J; bases not matched to a gene: 2. The CDR3 spans 14 residues. Germline CDR1 is SGHTA and CDR2 is FQGTGA.